Listed below are T cell receptor beta chains from one sample, sequenced in a study of blood T cell repertoires in COVID-19. The data were produced by immunoSEQ multiplex PCR, yet TCRdb's version contains in-frame clones alone and is incomplete. This sample carries around 200,000 clones, approximately 81% of them seen once, and the ten largest clones take under 20%. The specimen sequenced was PBMCs or T cells enriched from blood (not recorded which). These receptors originate from a man aged 35 to 55 who had recovered from COVID-19. CDR3s include the opening cysteine and the closing phenylalanine or tryptophan. The order of the fields is clone size, D gene, J gene, V gene, CDR3 protein, CDR3 DNA. D genes are given only for firm matches. Size tells how often a clone was seen (once, few, many) or the class of an expanded clone, and some rows leave it out.

clone_size: .
d_call: TRBD2
j_call: TRBJ2-5
v_call: TRBV23-1
cdr3_aa: CASSQTLAGAIGETQYF
cdr3_nt: TGCGCCAGCAGTCAAACACTAGCGGGAGCAATCGGAGAGACCCAGTACTTC

clone_size: few
d_call: .
j_call: TRBJ1-2
v_call: TRBV30
cdr3_aa: CAWSSLANYGYTF
cdr3_nt: TGTGCCTGGAGTTCATTAGCTAACTATGGCTACACCTTC

clone_size: .
d_call: TRBD1
j_call: TRBJ2-7
v_call: TRBV28
cdr3_aa: CASRRTGYEQYF
cdr3_nt: TGTGCCAGCAGACGGACAGGGTACGAGCAGTACTTC

clone_size: .
d_call: .
j_call: TRBJ2-5
v_call: TRBV2
cdr3_aa: CASSNPRDTHQETQYF
cdr3_nt: TGTGCCAGCAGTAATCCACGGGACACGCACCAAGAGACCCAGTACTTC

clone_size: .
d_call: .
j_call: TRBJ1-6
v_call: TRBV2
cdr3_aa: CASSDGQFNSPLHF
cdr3_nt: TGTGCCAGCAGTGATGGGCAGTTTAATTCACCCCTCCACTTT

clone_size: .
d_call: .
j_call: TRBJ2-1
v_call: TRBV19
cdr3_aa: CASSIGAVTRGEQFF
cdr3_nt: TGTGCCAGTAGTATAGGGGCGGTTACCCGGGGTGAGCAGTTCTTC

clone_size: few
d_call: .
j_call: TRBJ2-2
v_call: TRBV3-1/TRBV3-2
cdr3_aa: CASSQDYPGASTGELFF
cdr3_nt: TGTGCCAGCAGCCAAGACTACCCGGGAGCGAGCACCGGGGAGCTGTTTTTT

clone_size: .
d_call: .
j_call: TRBJ1-3
v_call: TRBV12-3/TRBV12-4
cdr3_aa: CASSFAGVSTIYF
cdr3_nt: TGTGCCAGCAGTTTCGCAGGGGTTTCCACCATATATTTT

clone_size: once
d_call: TRBD1
j_call: TRBJ1-6
v_call: TRBV7-8
cdr3_aa: CASSPAIGTAISPLHF
cdr3_nt: TGTGCCAGCAGCCCCGCCATCGGGACAGCCATTTCACCCCTCCACTTT

clone_size: .
d_call: .
j_call: TRBJ2-7
v_call: TRBV21-1
cdr3_aa: CASSVEGLAGGPRTYEQYF
cdr3_nt: TGTGCCAGCAGCGTAGAGGGACTAGCGGGAGGGCCTAGGACCTACGAGCAGTACTTC

clone_size: once
d_call: TRBD1
j_call: TRBJ1-5
v_call: TRBV15
cdr3_aa: CATSENRGSNQPQHF
cdr3_nt: TGTGCCACCAGCGAAAACAGGGGAAGCAATCAGCCCCAGCATTTT

clone_size: .
d_call: .
j_call: TRBJ1-1
v_call: TRBV29-1
cdr3_aa: CSVDASQGTEAFF
cdr3_nt: TGCAGCGTTGACGCCAGTCAGGGCACTGAAGCTTTCTTT

clone_size: .
d_call: TRBD1
j_call: TRBJ1-1
v_call: TRBV4-3
cdr3_aa: CASSQGITGDTEAFF
cdr3_nt: TGCGCCAGCAGCCAAGGAATTACAGGGGACACTGAAGCTTTCTTT

clone_size: .
d_call: TRBD1
j_call: TRBJ1-2
v_call: TRBV7-2
cdr3_aa: CASSRDRGIVNYGYTF
cdr3_nt: TGTGCCAGCAGCCGGGACAGGGGGATTGTTAACTATGGCTACACCTTC

clone_size: .
d_call: .
j_call: TRBJ2-2
v_call: TRBV28
cdr3_aa: CASSFPVTGELFF
cdr3_nt: TGTGCCAGCAGTTTTCCGGTCACCGGGGAGCTGTTTTTT

clone_size: .
d_call: TRBD1
j_call: TRBJ2-2
v_call: TRBV5-1
cdr3_aa: CASSLFPHRGSNTGELFF
cdr3_nt: TGCGCCAGCAGCTTGTTCCCGCACAGGGGCTCGAACACCGGGGAGCTGTTTTTT

clone_size: many
d_call: .
j_call: TRBJ1-1
v_call: TRBV10-3
cdr3_aa: CAISLSPQGDTEAFF
cdr3_nt: TGTGCCATCAGCTTAAGCCCACAGGGCGACACTGAAGCTTTCTTT

clone_size: .
d_call: TRBD1
j_call: TRBJ2-7
v_call: TRBV24-1
cdr3_aa: CATSERTGNSYEQYF
cdr3_nt: TGTGCCACCAGTGAGCGGACAGGTAACTCCTACGAGCAGTACTTC

clone_size: .
d_call: TRBD2
j_call: TRBJ2-3
v_call: TRBV30
cdr3_aa: CAWSGPLAGRYDTQYF
cdr3_nt: TGTGCCTGGAGTGGACCTCTAGCGGGGAGGTACGATACGCAGTATTTT

clone_size: .
d_call: .
j_call: TRBJ2-7
v_call: TRBV5-6
cdr3_aa: CASSGRGTVHEQYF
cdr3_nt: TGTGCCAGCAGCGGACGCGGGACTGTCCACGAGCAGTACTTC

clone_size: once
d_call: TRBD1
j_call: TRBJ2-3
v_call: TRBV27
cdr3_aa: CASSRTGGTDTQYF
cdr3_nt: TGTGCCAGCAGCCGGACAGGGGGCACAGATACGCAGTATTTT

clone_size: .
d_call: .
j_call: TRBJ1-2
v_call: TRBV13
cdr3_aa: CASSSYRSNYGYTF
cdr3_nt: TGTGCCAGCAGCTCCTACAGGAGTAACTATGGCTACACCTTC

clone_size: .
d_call: .
j_call: TRBJ1-2
v_call: TRBV7-2
cdr3_aa: CASSLDGAGNYGYTF
cdr3_nt: TGTGCCAGCAGCTTAGATGGGGCAGGGAACTATGGCTACACCTTC

clone_size: .
d_call: TRBD1
j_call: TRBJ1-5
v_call: TRBV3-1/TRBV3-2
cdr3_aa: CASSPSGTGSQPQHF
cdr3_nt: TGTGCCAGCAGCCCTTCCGGGACAGGGTCCCAGCCCCAGCATTTT

clone_size: .
d_call: TRBD2
j_call: TRBJ2-1
v_call: TRBV6-5
cdr3_aa: CASSLGTSTHNEQFF
cdr3_nt: TGTGCCAGCAGCCTCGGGACTAGCACTCACAATGAGCAGTTCTTC

clone_size: .
d_call: TRBD1
j_call: TRBJ1-2
v_call: TRBV4-1
cdr3_aa: CASSQVPGQAHYGYTF
cdr3_nt: TGCGCCAGCAGCCAAGTACCGGGACAGGCCCATTATGGCTACACCTTC

clone_size: .
d_call: TRBD2
j_call: TRBJ2-1
v_call: TRBV13
cdr3_aa: CASSSLRTSGFNSNEQFF
cdr3_nt: TGTGCCAGCAGCTCCCTGAGGACTAGCGGGTTTAATAGCAATGAGCAGTTCTTC

clone_size: .
d_call: TRBD1
j_call: TRBJ2-2
v_call: TRBV11-2
cdr3_aa: CASSPWDRTNTGELFF
cdr3_nt: TGTGCCAGCAGCCCGTGGGACAGAACGAACACCGGGGAGCTGTTTTTT

clone_size: .
d_call: TRBD2
j_call: TRBJ2-1
v_call: TRBV7-9
cdr3_aa: CASSGTSGSEKEEQFF
cdr3_nt: TGTGCCAGCAGCGGGACTAGCGGGAGCGAGAAGGAAGAGCAGTTCTTC

clone_size: .
d_call: .
j_call: TRBJ1-1
v_call: TRBV2
cdr3_aa: CASSWTRGAFF
cdr3_nt: TGTGCCAGCAGTTGGACCCGAGGGGCTTTCTTT